This T cell receptor beta chain is drawn from a study of blood T cell repertoires in COVID-19. Looking at the study overall: COVID-19 samples from acute and convalescent phases originated in the United States, Italy and Spain. The cDNA or gDNA used as material had been derived from T cells, B-cell-depleted T cells, or PBMCs.

In the study's own analysis: Counts of nucleated cells, estimated from reference gene primer amplification, were obtained. Profiled with immunoSEQ multiplex PCR; TCRdb holds only in-frame clones, not every one. That table gives V, J and clone size, and the DNA gave D and trimming. The data show approximately 160,000 clones, 80% to 85% seen once. V lost 6 bases to trimming and J lost 2 bases; unmatched junction nucleotides: 10. The CDR3 is made up of 15 amino acids. Germline loops: CDR1 SGHRS, CDR2 YFSETQ. The V gene is TRBV5-1, the J gene TRBJ2-5; 7 nucleotides agree with TRBD1. The sequenced sample consisted of peripheral blood. This receptor was taken from a man aged 18 to 29 with active or convalescent COVID-19. CDR3 protein: CASMISGTEQETQYF. The CDR3 DNA reads as TGCGCCAGCATGATCTCCGGGACAGAACAAGAGACCCAGTACTTC.